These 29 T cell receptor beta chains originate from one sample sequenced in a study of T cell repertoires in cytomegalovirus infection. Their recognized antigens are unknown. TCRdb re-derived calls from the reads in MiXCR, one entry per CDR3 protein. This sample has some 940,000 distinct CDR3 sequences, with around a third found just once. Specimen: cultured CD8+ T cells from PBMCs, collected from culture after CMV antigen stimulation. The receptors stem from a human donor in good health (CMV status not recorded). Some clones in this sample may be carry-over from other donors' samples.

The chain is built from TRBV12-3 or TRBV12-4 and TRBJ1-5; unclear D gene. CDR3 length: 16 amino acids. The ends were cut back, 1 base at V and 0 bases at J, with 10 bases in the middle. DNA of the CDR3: TGTGCCAGCAGTTTAGGTGGAATCAATAGCAATCAGCCCCAGCATTTT. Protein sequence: CASSLGGINSNQPQHF.

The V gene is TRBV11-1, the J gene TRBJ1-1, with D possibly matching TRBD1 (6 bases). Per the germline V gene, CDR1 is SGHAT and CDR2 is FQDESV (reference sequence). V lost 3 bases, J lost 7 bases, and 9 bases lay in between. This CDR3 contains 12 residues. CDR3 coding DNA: TGTGCCAGCAGCTTTGGACAGTTTGAAGCTTTCTTT. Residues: CASSFGQFEAFF.

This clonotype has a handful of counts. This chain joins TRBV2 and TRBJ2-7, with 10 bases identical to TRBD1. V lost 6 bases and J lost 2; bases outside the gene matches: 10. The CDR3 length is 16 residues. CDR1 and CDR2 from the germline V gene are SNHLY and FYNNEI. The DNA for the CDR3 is TGTGCCAGCAGCCAAGACGGGACAGGGGTCACCTACGAGCAGTACTTC. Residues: CASSQDGTGVTYEQYF.

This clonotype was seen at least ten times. The CDR3 sequence is CASSLAGGPANEQFF. As DNA, the CDR3 is TGTGCCAGCAGCTTAGCGGGGGGGCCTGCCAATGAGCAGTTCTTC. The genes are TRBV11-1 and TRBJ2-1; D is perhaps TRBD2 (7 bases). The CDR3 sequence is 15 residues long. Germline-derived CDR1 and CDR2 are SGHAT and FQDESV (reference sequence). Trimming stripped 0 bases from V and 6 bases from J, with 12 bases between.

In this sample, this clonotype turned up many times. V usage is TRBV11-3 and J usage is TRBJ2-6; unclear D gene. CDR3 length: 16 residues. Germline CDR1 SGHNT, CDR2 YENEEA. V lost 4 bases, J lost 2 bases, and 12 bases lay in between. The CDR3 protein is CASSSRLGPGANVLTF. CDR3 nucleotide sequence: TGTGCCAGCAGCTCACGTTTGGGTCCTGGGGCCAACGTCCTGACTTTC.

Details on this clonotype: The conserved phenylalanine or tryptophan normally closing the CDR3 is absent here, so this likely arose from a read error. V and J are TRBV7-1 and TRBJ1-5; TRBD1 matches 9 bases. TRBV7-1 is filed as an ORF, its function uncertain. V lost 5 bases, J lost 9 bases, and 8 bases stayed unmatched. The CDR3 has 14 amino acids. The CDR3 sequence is CASSPDRGVGPQHL. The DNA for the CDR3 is TGTGCCAGCAGCCCGGACAGGGGAGTTGGGCCCCAGCATTTA.

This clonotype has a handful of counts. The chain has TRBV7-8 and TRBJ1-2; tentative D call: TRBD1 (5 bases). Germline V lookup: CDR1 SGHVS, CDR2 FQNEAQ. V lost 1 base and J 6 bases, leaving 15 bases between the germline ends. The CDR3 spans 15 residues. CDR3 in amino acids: CASSLEPAGIDGYTF. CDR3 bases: TGTGCCAGCAGCTTAGAACCGGCAGGGATTGATGGCTACACCTTC.

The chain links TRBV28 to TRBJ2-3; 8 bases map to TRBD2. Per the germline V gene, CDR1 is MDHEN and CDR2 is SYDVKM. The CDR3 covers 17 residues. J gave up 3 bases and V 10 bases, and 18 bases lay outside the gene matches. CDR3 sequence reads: CATFREGVGGLTDTQYF. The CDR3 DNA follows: TGTGCCACCTTCCGGGAGGGGGTGGGGGGGCTGACAGATACGCAGTATTTT.

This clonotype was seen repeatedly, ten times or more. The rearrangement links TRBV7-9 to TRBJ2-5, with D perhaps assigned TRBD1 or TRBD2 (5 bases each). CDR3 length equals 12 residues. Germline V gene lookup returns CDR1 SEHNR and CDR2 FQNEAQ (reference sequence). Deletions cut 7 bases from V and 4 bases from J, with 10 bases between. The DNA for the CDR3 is TGTGCCAGCACATCGGGACCAGAGACCCAGTACTTC. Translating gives CASTSGPETQYF.

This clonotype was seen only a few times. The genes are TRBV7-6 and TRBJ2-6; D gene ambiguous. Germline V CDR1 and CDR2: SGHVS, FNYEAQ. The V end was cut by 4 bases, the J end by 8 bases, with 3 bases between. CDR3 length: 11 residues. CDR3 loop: CASSSSNVLTF. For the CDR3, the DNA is TGTGCCAGCAGCTCTTCCAACGTCCTGACTTTC.

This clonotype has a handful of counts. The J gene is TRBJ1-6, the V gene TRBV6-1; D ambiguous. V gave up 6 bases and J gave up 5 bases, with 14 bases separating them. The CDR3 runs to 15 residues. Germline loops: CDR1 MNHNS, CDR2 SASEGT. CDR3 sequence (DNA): TGTGCCAGCAGGGATTGGCAGACCGATAATTCACCCCTCCACTTT. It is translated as CASRDWQTDNSPLHF.

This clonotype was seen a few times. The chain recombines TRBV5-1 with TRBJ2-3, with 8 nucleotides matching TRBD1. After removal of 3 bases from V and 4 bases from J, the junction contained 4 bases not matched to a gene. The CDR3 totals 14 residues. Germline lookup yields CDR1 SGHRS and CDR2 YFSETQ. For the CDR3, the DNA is TGCGCCAGCAGCTGGACAGGGTCCGCAGATACGCAGTATTTT. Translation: CASSWTGSADTQYF.

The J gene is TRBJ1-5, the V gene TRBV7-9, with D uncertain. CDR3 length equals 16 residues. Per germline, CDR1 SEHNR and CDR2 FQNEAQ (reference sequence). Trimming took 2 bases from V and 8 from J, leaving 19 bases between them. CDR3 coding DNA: TGTGCCAGCAGCTTATCTGGAAGGGCGATCCGAGAGCCCCAGCATTTT. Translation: CASSLSGRAIREPQHF.

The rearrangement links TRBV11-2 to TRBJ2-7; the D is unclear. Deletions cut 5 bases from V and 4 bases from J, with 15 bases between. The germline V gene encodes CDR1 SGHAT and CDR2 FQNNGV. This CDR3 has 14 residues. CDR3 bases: TGTGCCAGCAGCAACGGCGCCGGGTGGTACGAGCAGTACGTC. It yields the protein CASSNGAGWYEQYV.

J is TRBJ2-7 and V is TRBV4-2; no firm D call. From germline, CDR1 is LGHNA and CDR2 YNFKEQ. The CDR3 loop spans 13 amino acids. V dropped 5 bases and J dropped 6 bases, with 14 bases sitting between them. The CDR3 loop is CASSYIRDSEQYF. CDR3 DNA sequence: TGTGCCAGCAGCTACATAAGGGATTCCGAGCAGTACTTC.

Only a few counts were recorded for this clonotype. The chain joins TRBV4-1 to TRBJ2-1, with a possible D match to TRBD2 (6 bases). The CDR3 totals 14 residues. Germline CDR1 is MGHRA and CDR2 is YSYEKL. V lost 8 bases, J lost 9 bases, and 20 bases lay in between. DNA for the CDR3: TGCGCCAGCGCCTGGGGAGTCGCGGGGAGTGAGCAGTTCTTC. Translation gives CASAWGVAGSEQFF.

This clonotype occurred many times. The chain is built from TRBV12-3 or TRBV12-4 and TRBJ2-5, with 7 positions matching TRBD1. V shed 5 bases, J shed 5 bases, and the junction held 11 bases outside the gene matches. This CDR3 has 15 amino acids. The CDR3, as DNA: TGTGCCAGCAGTCGGCTGGCCTTCAGGGGGGAGACCCAGTACTTC. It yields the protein CASSRLAFRGETQYF.

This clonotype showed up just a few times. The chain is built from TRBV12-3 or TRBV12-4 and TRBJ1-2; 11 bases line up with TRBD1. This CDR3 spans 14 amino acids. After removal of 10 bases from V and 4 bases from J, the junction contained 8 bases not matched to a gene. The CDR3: CAIGPGQGGYGYTF. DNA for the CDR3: TGTGCCATTGGCCCGGGACAGGGGGGCTATGGCTACACCTTC.

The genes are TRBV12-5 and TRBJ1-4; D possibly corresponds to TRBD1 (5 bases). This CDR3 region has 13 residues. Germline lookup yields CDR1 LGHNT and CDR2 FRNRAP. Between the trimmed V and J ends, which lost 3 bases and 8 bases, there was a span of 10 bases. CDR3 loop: CASGLGALEKLFF. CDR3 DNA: TGTGCTAGTGGTTTAGGGGCGTTGGAAAAACTGTTTTTT.

CDR3 nucleotide sequence: TGTGCCAGCAGTTTAATAAAACGGGGCATGAACACTGAAGCTTTCTTT. This codes for CASSLIKRGMNTEAFF. The genes are TRBV12-3 or TRBV12-4 and TRBJ1-1; a weak D match, TRBD1 (5 bases). V was clipped by 2 bases and J by 0 bases, with 13 bases between them. This CDR3 comprises 16 residues.

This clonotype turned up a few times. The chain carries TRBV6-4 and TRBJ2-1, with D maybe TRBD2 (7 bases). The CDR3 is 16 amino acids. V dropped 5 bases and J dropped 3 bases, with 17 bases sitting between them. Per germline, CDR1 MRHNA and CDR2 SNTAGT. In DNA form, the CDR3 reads TGTGCCAGCAGTCTACAGAGGGGGGACTACTACAATGAGCAGTTCTTC. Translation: CASSLQRGDYYNEQFF.

This CDR3 is CASSTLTGDRNSPLHF. In DNA form, the CDR3 reads TGTGCCAGTAGTACCCTAACAGGGGATCGTAATTCACCCCTCCACTTT. V usage is TRBV19 and J usage is TRBJ1-6; 7 bases are a match to TRBD1. Germline V lookup: CDR1 LNHDA, CDR2 SQIVND (reference sequence). The CDR3 is 16 residues long. J lost 6 bases, V lost 4 bases, and 9 bases had no gene match.

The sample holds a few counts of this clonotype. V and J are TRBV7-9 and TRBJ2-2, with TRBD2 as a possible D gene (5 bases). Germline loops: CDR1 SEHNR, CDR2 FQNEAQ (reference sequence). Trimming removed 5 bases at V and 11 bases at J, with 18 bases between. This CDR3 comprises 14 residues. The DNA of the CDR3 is TGTGCCAGCAGCACGTCACTAGTGCCGATCGAGCTGTTTTTT. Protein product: CASSTSLVPIELFF.

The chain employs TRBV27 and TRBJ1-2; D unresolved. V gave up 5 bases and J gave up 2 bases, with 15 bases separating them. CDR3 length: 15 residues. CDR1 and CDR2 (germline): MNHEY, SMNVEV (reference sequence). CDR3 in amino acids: CASSATDYLNYGYTF. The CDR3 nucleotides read TGTGCCAGCAGTGCAACGGATTACTTGAACTATGGCTACACCTTC.

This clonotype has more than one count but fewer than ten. CDR3 amino acids: CASSDRTGNYEQYF. CDR3 bases: TGCGCCAGCAGCGACCGGACAGGGAACTACGAGCAGTACTTC. V gene TRBV5-1 combines with J gene TRBJ2-7, with 8 positions matching TRBD1. Germline values: CDR1 SGHRS, CDR2 YFSETQ. V trimming: 4 bases; J trimming: 3 bases; junction bases outside the gene matches: 6. This CDR3 contains 14 residues.

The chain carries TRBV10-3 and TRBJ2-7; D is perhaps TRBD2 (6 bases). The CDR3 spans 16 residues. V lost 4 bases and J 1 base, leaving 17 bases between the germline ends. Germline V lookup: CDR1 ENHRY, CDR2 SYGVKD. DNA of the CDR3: TGTGCCATCAGTGGTTCCTCGGGGGACGGATCCTACGAGCAGTACGTC. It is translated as CAISGSSGDGSYEQYV.

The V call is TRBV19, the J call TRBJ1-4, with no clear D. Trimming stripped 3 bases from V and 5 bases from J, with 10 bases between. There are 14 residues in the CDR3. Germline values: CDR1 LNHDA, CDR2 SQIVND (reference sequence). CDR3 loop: CASSIPGLNEKLFF. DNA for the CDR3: TGTGCCAGTAGTATTCCCGGACTGAATGAAAAACTGTTTTTT. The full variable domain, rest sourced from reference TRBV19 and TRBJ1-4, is DGGITQSPKYLFRKEGQNVTLSCEQNLNHDAMYWYRQDPGQGLRLIYYSQIVNDFQKGDIAEGYSVSREKKESFPLTVTSAQKNPTAFYLCASSIPGLNEKLFFGSGTQLSVL.

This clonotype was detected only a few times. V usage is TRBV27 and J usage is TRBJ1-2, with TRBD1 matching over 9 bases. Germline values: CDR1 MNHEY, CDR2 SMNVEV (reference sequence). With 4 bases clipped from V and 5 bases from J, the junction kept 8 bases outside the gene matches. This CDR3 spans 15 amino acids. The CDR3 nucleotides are TGTGCCAGCAGTTCGTCGCCGGGACAGGGTTATGGCTACACCTTC. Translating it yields CASSSSPGQGYGYTF.

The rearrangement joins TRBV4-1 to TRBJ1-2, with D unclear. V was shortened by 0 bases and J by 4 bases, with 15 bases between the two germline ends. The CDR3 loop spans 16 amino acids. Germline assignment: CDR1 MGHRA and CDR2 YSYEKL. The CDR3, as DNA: TGCGCCAGCAGCCAAGACCGAGGAGCAGCTGCCTATGGCTACACCTTC. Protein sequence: CASSQDRGAAAYGYTF.